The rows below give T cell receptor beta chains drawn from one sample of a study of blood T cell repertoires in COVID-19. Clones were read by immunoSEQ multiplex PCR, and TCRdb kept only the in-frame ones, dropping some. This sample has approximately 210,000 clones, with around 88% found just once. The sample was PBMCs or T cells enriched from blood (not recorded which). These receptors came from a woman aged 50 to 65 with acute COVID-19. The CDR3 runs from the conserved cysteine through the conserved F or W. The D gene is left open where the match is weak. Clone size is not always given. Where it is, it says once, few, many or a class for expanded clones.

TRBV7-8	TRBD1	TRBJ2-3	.	CASSSWDRDGTDTQYF	TGTGCCAGCAGCTCATGGGACAGGGACGGCACAGATACGCAGTATTTT
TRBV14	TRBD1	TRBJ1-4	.	CASSQTGQGAYEKLFF	TGTGCCAGCAGCCAGACGGGACAGGGGGCCTATGAAAAACTGTTTTTT
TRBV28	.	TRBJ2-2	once	CASSLLGGGTGELFF	TGTGCCAGCAGTTTATTAGGGGGGGGCACCGGGGAGCTGTTTTTT
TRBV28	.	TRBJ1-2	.	CASSSKTTANYGYTF	TGTGCCAGCAGTTCAAAAACCACAGCTAACTATGGCTACACCTTC
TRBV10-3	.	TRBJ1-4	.	CAISRATNEKLFF	TGTGCCATTAGCAGAGCAACTAATGAAAAACTGTTTTTT
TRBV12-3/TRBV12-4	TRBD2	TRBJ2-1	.	CASRSGVAREQFF	TGTGCCAGCAGGAGCGGGGTGGCTCGAGAGCAGTTCTTC
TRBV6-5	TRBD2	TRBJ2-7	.	CASSYGPSGSYEQYF	TGTGCCAGCAGTTATGGGCCTAGCGGGAGTTACGAGCAGTACTTC
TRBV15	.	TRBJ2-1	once	CATSRDRLNNEQFF	TGTGCCACCAGCAGAGATCGGTTGAACAATGAGCAGTTCTTC
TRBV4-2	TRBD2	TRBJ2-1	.	CASSRAGGVTYNEQFF	TGTGCCAGCAGCCGAGCGGGAGGGGTGACCTACAATGAGCAGTTCTTC
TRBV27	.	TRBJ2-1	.	CASIPRFISSYNEQFF	TGTGCCAGCATCCCCAGGTTCATAAGCTCCTACAATGAGCAGTTCTTC
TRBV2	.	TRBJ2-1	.	CASRAGTFSYNEQFF	TGTGCCAGCAGGGCCGGGACTTTCTCCTACAATGAGCAGTTCTTC
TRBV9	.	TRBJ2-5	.	CASSAPQGLQQSAQYF	TGTGCCAGCAGCGCCCCCCAGGGACTCCAGCAGTCGGCCCAGTACTTC
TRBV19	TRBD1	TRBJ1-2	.	CASSRGQGSNYGYTF	TGTGCCAGTAGTAGAGGACAGGGGTCTAACTATGGCTACACCTTC
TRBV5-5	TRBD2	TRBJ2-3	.	CASSLELAGARGNTQYF	TGTGCCAGCAGCTTGGAGCTAGCGGGAGCGCGGGGCAATACGCAGTATTTT
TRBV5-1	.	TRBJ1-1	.	CASSLGAGDDTEAFF	TGCGCCAGCAGCTTGGGAGCAGGGGATGACACTGAAGCTTTCTTT
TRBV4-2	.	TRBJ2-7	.	CASSQETGTYEQYF	TGTGCCAGCAGCCAAGAAACAGGGACCTACGAGCAGTACTTC
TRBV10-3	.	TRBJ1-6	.	CAISLGTGDSPLHF	TGTGCCATCAGTCTAGGGACGGGGGATTCACCCCTCCACTTT
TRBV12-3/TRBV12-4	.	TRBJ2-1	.	CASSFIEQFF	TGTGCCAGCAGTTTTATCGAGCAGTTCTTC
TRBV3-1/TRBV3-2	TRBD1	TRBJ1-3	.	CASMSGGAGGNTIYF	TGTGCCAGCATGTCAGGGGGCGCAGGAGGAAACACCATATATTTT
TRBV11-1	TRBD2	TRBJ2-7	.	CASSPGGTSRTYEQYF	TGTGCCAGCAGCCCAGGGGGGACTAGCCGAACCTACGAGCAGTACTTC
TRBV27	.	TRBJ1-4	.	CASSFGDSPNEKLFF	TGTGCCAGCAGTTTCGGTGACTCACCTAATGAAAAACTGTTTTTT
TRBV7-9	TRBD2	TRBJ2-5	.	CASSLKGIAGGRQETQYF	TGTGCCAGCAGCTTAAAGGGAATAGCGGGAGGTCGGCAAGAGACCCAGTACTTC
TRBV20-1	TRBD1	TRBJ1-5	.	CSASRQGGPQHF	TGCAGTGCTAGTAGACAGGGGGGGCCCCAGCATTTT
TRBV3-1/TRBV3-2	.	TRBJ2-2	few	CASSQGGSTGELFF	TGTGCCAGCAGCCAAGGAGGGAGCACCGGGGAGCTGTTTTTT
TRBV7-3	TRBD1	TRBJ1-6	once	CASSSTGQYNSPLHF	TGTGCCAGCAGCTCAACGGGACAGTATAATTCACCCCTCCACTTT
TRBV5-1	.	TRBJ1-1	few	CASSLQGSTEAFF	TGCGCCAGCAGCCTTCAGGGGAGCACTGAAGCTTTCTTT
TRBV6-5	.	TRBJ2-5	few	CASSLGTKETQYF	TGTGCCAGCAGTTTGGGTACTAAAGAGACCCAGTACTTC